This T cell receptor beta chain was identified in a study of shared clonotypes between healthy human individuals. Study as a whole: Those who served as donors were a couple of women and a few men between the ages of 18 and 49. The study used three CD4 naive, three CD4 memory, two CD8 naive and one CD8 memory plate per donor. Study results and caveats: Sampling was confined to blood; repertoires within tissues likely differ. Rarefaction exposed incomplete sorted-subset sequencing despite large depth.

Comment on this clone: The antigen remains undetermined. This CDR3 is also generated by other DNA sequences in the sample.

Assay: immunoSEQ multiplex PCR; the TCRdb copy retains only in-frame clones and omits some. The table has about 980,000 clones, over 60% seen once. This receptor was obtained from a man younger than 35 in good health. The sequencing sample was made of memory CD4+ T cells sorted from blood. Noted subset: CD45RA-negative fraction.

CDR3 nucleotides: TGTGCCAGCAGCTTAGTGAGCGGGGTCTACAATGAGCAGTTCTTC. Its translation: CASSLVSGVYNEQFF. V is TRBV7-2 and J is TRBJ2-1; 7 nucleotides align to TRBD2. The junction had 3 bases not matched to a gene; V was cut back by 1 base and J by 3 bases. This CDR3 is built from 15 residues. Germline V lookup: CDR1 SGHTA, CDR2 FQGNSA.